This T cell receptor beta chain was sequenced for a study of blood T cells in healthy people across ages. Study conclusions and caveats: Among long-lived donors, naive CD4+ cells were more numerous and diversity higher than in aged donors.

Samples had at least 7 million PBMCs isolated from them. Per sample, no less than 5 micrograms of total RNA were extracted. Germline CDR1 SGHTA, CDR2 FQGTGA. The CDR3 loop spans 14 amino acids. V was trimmed by 0 bases and J by 5 bases, leaving 8 bases between them. As for this clonotype: What it recognizes is unknown.

A second PCR, run for roughly 7 to 11 cycles, used a sample-barcoded 5' primer plus a J-beta primer mix. Per-sample output comprised a minimum of 2.5 million paired-end reads containing CDR3. TCRdb reanalysed the 5' RACE reads using MiXCR and keeps one entry per CDR3 protein. The sample includes roughly 700,000 distinct CDR3 sequences, roughly 32% of them seen just once. This TCR was sampled from a woman aged 80 or older in good health. This rearrangement joins TRBV7-3 to TRBJ2-1; D perhaps matches TRBD2 (6 bases). The sample comprised blood. CDR3 DNA sequence: TGTGCCAGCAGCTTAACTAGGACTAACAATGAGCAGTTCTTC. Amino acids: CASSLTRTNNEQFF.